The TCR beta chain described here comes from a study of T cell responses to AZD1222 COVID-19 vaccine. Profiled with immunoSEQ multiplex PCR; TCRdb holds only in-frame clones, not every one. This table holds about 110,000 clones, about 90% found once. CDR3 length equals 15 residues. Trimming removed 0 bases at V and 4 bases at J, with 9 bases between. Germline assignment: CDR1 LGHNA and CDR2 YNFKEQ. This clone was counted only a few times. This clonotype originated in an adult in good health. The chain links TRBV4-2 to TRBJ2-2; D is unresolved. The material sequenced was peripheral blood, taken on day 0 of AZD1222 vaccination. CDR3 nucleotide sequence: TGTGCCAGCAGCCAAGATGGCTCCTTCACCGGGGAGCTGTTTTTT. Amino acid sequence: CASSQDGSFTGELFF.